Listed here are 16 T cell receptor beta chains from one sample, sequenced in a study of T-cell reconstitution after alpha-beta-depleted transplantation in children (dated by TCRdb to 2015 to 2016). The label giving this sample's treatment or condition can be read as: allogeneic hematopoietic cell transplantation with graft depleted of TCRalphabeta T cells and CD19 B cells. Libraries were made using PCR. The run used an Illumina HiSeq 2500. To normalize quantification of the TCRbeta repertoire, the TCR libraries were built with molecular barcoding that relied on unique molecular identifiers. The public sequencing data were trimmed at Q25 with fastp and processed into clonotypes with MiXCR by TCRdb, which kept only in-frame beta chains. Records with the same CDR3 protein are collapsed into one entry carrying the most frequent genes and DNA. In this sample the table shows 580,000 or so distinct CDR3 sequences, about 23% of which occur a single time. Less than 15% of the sample lies in the top ten.

Material: PBMCs, mostly from graft donor cells, obtained 360 days after TCRalphabeta/CD19-depleted stem cell transplant. The receptors were sampled from a boy under three years old who had a stem cell transplant for acute myeloid leukemia, so the T cells may come from the graft donor.

This clonotype was seen many times. The V call is TRBV29-1, the J call TRBJ2-7; D is perhaps TRBD2 (6 bases). Trimming took off 4 bases at V and 10 bases at J, with 14 bases between the two ends. The CDR3 has 11 amino acids. Looked up from germline, CDR1 is SQVTM and CDR2 is ANQGSEA. The CDR3 here is CSVAEGAGQYF. DNA of the CDR3: TGCAGCGTTGCTGAAGGGGCGGGACAGTACTTC.

This clonotype was observed at least ten times. This chain uses TRBV29-1 with TRBJ2-5; a weak D match, TRBD2 (5 bases). Per germline, CDR1 SQVTM and CDR2 ANQGSEA. The CDR3 is 13 amino acids. Trimming removed 4 bases at V and 5 bases at J, with 14 bases between. The CDR3 loop is CSVVYQTGETQYF. CDR3 DNA: TGCAGCGTTGTGTACCAAACGGGGGAGACCCAGTACTTC.

The chain links TRBV7-2 to TRBJ1-2, with 7 bases fitting TRBD1. V was pared by 5 bases and J by 4 bases, with 7 bases of the junction left unmatched. This CDR3 comprises 14 residues. Per germline, CDR1 SGHTA and CDR2 FQGNSA. The CDR3 DNA follows: TGTGCCAGCAGCGAACAGGGACAGCTCTATGGCTACACCTTC. It is translated as CASSEQGQLYGYTF.

The chain uses TRBV5-1 and TRBJ2-3, with D unclear. CDR1 is SGHRS, CDR2 YFSETQ, per germline. The length of the CDR3 is 16 residues. Trimming removed 5 bases from V and 1 base from J, with 17 bases in between. The CDR3 DNA sequence: TGCGCCAGCAGGGTTGGTGAGTTTACCGGCACAGATACGCAGTATTTT. This sequence encodes CASRVGEFTGTDTQYF.

This sequence joins TRBV6-2 or TRBV6-3 and TRBJ2-2, with TRBD1 matching 8 bases. V dropped 3 bases and J dropped 5; count of bases not matched to a gene: 8. CDR3 length: 16 amino acids. Germline V gene data show CDR1 as MNHEY and CDR2 as SVGEGT. The CDR3 loop reads CASSYPSGGATGELFF. In DNA form, the CDR3 reads TGTGCCAGCAGTTATCCTTCAGGGGGCGCAACCGGGGAGCTGTTTTTT.

This clonotype was counted at least ten times. The chain recombines TRBV3-1 with TRBJ2-2; D not resolved. The V and J ends lost 5 bases and 8 bases respectively, with 12 bases between them. The V gene's germline CDR1 is LGHDT and CDR2 YNNKEL (reference sequence). CDR3 length: 13 amino acids. CDR3 DNA sequence: TGTGCCAGCAGCAGCCCCCCCTGGGGGGAGCTGTTTTTT. This gives the protein CASSSPPWGELFF.

The J gene is TRBJ1-2, the V gene TRBV5-1; 7 bases align to TRBD1. CDR1 SGHRS and CDR2 YFSETQ come from the germline V gene. The V segment lost 0 bases and the J segment 6 bases; nucleotides outside the gene matches: 5. This CDR3 is built from 14 residues. The CDR3 region is CASSLGQGYDGYTF. The DNA of the CDR3 is TGCGCCAGCAGCTTGGGACAGGGATACGATGGCTACACCTTC.

The chain recombines TRBV20-1 with TRBJ2-7, with D unclear. Between the trimmed V and J ends, which lost 0 bases and 0 bases, there was a span of 9 bases. CDR1 and CDR2 (germline): DFQATT, SNEGSKA (reference sequence). The CDR3 runs to 14 residues. This CDR3 is CSARDQATSYEQYF. The CDR3, as DNA: TGCAGTGCTAGAGATCAGGCAACCTCCTACGAGCAGTACTTC.

V and J are TRBV29-1 and TRBJ2-7, with D perhaps TRBD1 or TRBD2 (5 bases each). CDR3 length equals 13 residues. Germline CDR1 and CDR2: SQVTM and ANQGSEA. The ends were cut back, 4 bases at V and 4 bases at J, with 14 bases in the middle. Written as DNA, the CDR3 is TGCAGCGTTGGCGGGCAGGGTGGGTACGAGCAGTACTTC. This gives the protein CSVGGQGGYEQYF.

This clonotype was counted between two and nine times. The gene calls are TRBV6-1 and TRBJ1-2, with 10 nucleotides matching TRBD1. CDR3 length: 15 amino acids. Germline CDR1 reads MNHNS; CDR2 reads SASEGT. Unmatched junction bases numbered 11, after V lost 5 bases and J lost 8 bases. CDR3 region: CASSTPGQGLEGYTF. DNA of the CDR3: TGTGCCAGCAGTACACCGGGACAGGGGCTGGAGGGCTACACCTTC.

The chain recombines TRBV5-4 with TRBJ2-2; 8 bases match TRBD1. This CDR3 has 15 residues. V lost 4 bases, J lost 1 base, and 3 bases stayed unmatched. Per germline, CDR1 SGHNT and CDR2 YYREEE (reference sequence). CDR3: CASSSTGGNTGELFF. For the CDR3, the DNA is TGTGCCAGCAGCAGTACAGGGGGGAACACCGGGGAGCTGTTTTTT.

The chain combines TRBV11-2 with TRBJ2-5; D uncertain. In germline, CDR1 is SGHAT, CDR2 FQNNGV. The CDR3 is made up of 13 amino acids. The germline V and J ends were trimmed by 5 bases and 7 bases, with 14 bases remaining between them. CDR3 sequence reads: CASSPLIEGTQYF. CDR3 DNA sequence: TGTGCCAGCAGCCCGCTCATCGAAGGGACCCAGTACTTC.

This chain's CDR3 is CASSWPGLAPDTQYF. DNA of the CDR3: TGTGCCAGCAGCTGGCCGGGACTAGCTCCAGATACGCAGTATTTT. The chain has TRBV7-2 and TRBJ2-3, with TRBD2 matching 9 bases. The germline CDR1 and CDR2 sequences are SGHTA and FQGNSA. The CDR3 extends over 15 amino acids. With V trimmed by 4 bases and J by 4 bases, 6 bases remained unmatched.

The chain carries TRBV20-1 and TRBJ2-3; D might be TRBD2 (5 bases). The CDR3 contains 19 residues. V gave up 0 bases and J gave up 3 bases, with 25 bases separating them. The V gene's germline CDR1 is DFQATT and CDR2 SNEGSKA (reference sequence). CDR3 amino acids: CSARDLSRFRPSGTDTQYF. CDR3 DNA: TGCAGTGCTAGAGATCTATCTAGGTTCCGCCCTTCGGGAACAGATACGCAGTATTTT.

In its sample, this clonotype was seen many times. The chain has TRBV6-1 and TRBJ2-4; the D is unclear. Trimming pared 6 bases from V and 2 bases from J, leaving 8 bases between. This CDR3 contains 13 residues. From germline, CDR1 is MNHNS and CDR2 SASEGT. DNA of the CDR3: TGTGCCAGCAGCCAAGGGCCCAAAAACATTCAGTACTTC. This sequence encodes CASSQGPKNIQYF.

This sequence joins TRBV15 and TRBJ2-7, with 9 positions matching TRBD1. V dropped 5 bases and J dropped 1; count of bases not matched to a gene: 9. This CDR3 comprises 16 residues. CDR1 and CDR2 from the germline V gene are LNHNV and YYDKDF (reference sequence). In nucleotides, the CDR3 is TGTGCCACCAGCGGCGCCGGGACAGGGAGTTCCTACGAGCAGTACTTC. Amino acids: CATSGAGTGSSYEQYF.